One TCR beta chain is described in this entry. What it binds is unknown. Per germline, CDR1 MNHNS and CDR2 SASEGT. The CDR3 loop spans 19 amino acids. Unmatched junction bases numbered 14, after V lost 4 bases and J lost 2 bases. The table came from immunoSEQ multiplex PCR; TCRdb's copy has only in-frame clones and leaves some out. The sample comprises roughly 280,000 clones, approximately 86% of which are singletons, and roughly 1% rests with the top ten. The data derive from a study of cytomegalovirus exposure and HLA in healthy donors. Study-wide results and limits: Under in vitro conditions, a few CMV-associated chains were confirmed as specific for CMV antigens. Per published reports, the classifier diagnosed cytomegalovirus status with high specificity and sensitivity.

Sequences were obtained from PBMCs. V is TRBV6-1 and J is TRBJ2-7, with 13 bases that match TRBD2. The TCR was taken from a woman aged 18 to 35 in good health and CMV-seronegative. The chain's CDR3 is CASSARGTSGVRGPYEQYF. The CDR3 DNA reads as TGTGCCAGCAGTGCGAGAGGGACTAGCGGGGTGAGGGGTCCCTACGAGCAGTACTTC.